This T cell receptor (beta chain) is drawn from a study of radiation and T cells in renal cell carcinoma. Study results and limitations: In blood, top tumor clones expanded by 2 weeks, shrinking by 4.

Time point meaning: blood 4 weeks post-SBRT, at nephrectomy. Noted treatment: 15 Gy SBRT to primary tumor, nephrectomy 4 weeks later. Radiation-treated patients gave blood at baseline, week 2 and week 4. This renal cell carcinoma was of the clear cell type. TCRdb keeps only in-frame clones here, not all; method: immunoSEQ multiplex PCR. The data contain approximately 150,000 clones, approximately 86% of them seen just once; the ten biggest clones take up less than 20%. The sample holds one count of this clone. The target antigen is unknown. This CDR3 has 11 residues. Trimming left V 9 bases short and J 11 bases short, with 13 bases between. Germline V lookup: CDR1 LNHDA, CDR2 SQIVND (reference sequence).

Specimen: blood, collected from a patient whose treatment included radiotherapy and nephrectomy. The chain couples TRBV19 to TRBJ2-2; D remains ambiguous. This sequence was found in a woman aged 45-60 years with renal cell carcinoma. This CDR3 is CASGPLFELFF. CDR3 nucleotide sequence: TGTGCCAGCGGACCCCTCTTTGAGCTGTTTTTT.